This TCR beta chain was captured by sequencing in a study of blood T cell repertoires in COVID-19. For the study at large: The samples span acute and convalescent COVID-19 from the United States, Italy and Spain. The analysed material was cDNA or gDNA that came from T cells, B-cell-depleted T cells, or PBMCs.

The V segment lost 3 bases and the J segment 6 bases; nucleotides outside the gene matches: 8. The CDR3 spans 15 residues. The germline V gene encodes CDR1 LNHDA and CDR2 SQIVND (reference sequence). Per the study methods: Estimation of nucleated cell counts was performed using reference gene primer amplification. Sequenced by immunoSEQ multiplex PCR; TCRdb stores in-frame clones only, minus some. From that table come the V and J calls and clone size; the DNA was used to work out D and trimming. The sample holds some 96,000 clones, about 77% seen once. The specimen was peripheral blood. The TCR sequence derives from a woman in her 70s with acute or convalescent COVID-19. The rearrangement links TRBV19 to TRBJ1-5, with 7 bases matching TRBD1. CDR3 sequence reads: CASSILGGQPQPQHF. DNA of the CDR3: TGTGCCAGTAGTATTCTGGGGGGACAGCCTCAGCCCCAGCATTTT.